This TCR beta chain was obtained from a study of CXCR3-negative and CXCR3-positive naive CD8 T cells. Study-level results: Diversity in memory CD8+ cells fell much lower than the comparably high levels seen in both naive subsets. The level of CXCR3 expression partially decreased after cryopreservation; the majority of assays used fresh PBMCs. Comparison of naive cells showed more hydrophobic TRB CDR3s in CXCR3-positive than in CXCR3-negative naive cells.

UMI-labeled TRB cDNA libraries were prepared by 5' RACE. TCRdb re-called the 5' RACE reads; every CDR3 protein appears as one record, without DNA. This sample's clone table lists around 140,000 distinct CDR3 sequences. The CDR3 is 14 residues long. The V gene's germline CDR1 is SEHNR and CDR2 FQNEAQ (reference sequence). Turning to this clonotype: The antigen remains unidentified.

The sample taken for sequencing was naive CXCR3+ CD8+ T cells from blood. Subset specified: CD45RO-CCR7+CD27+CD95- naive CD8+ T cells expressing CXCR3 (TNR3+). This sequence joins TRBV7-9 and TRBJ2-2; TCRdb selects TRBD1, and the lack of DNA leaves this call unchecked. This sequence was found in a human donor in good health. Some clones in this sample may be carry-over from other donors' samples. CDR3 sequence: CASSFGTRTGELFF. The full variable domain, its missing parts supplied by reference TRBV7-9 and TRBJ2-2, is DTGVSQNPRHKITKRGQNVTFRCDPISEHNRLYWYRQTLGQGPEFLTYFQNEAQLEKSRLLSDRFSAERPKGSFSTLEIQRTEQGDSAMYLCASSFGTRTGELFFGEGSRLTVL.